The sequence of this T cell receptor beta chain was determined in a study of blood T cell repertoires in COVID-19. Study at large: Sites across the United States, Italy and Spain contributed samples from acute and convalescent COVID-19.

In the authors' workflow: The authors estimated nucleated cell counts from reference gene primer amplification. Clones were sequenced by immunoSEQ multiplex PCR, and TCRdb holds only the in-frame ones, with some missing. V, J and clone size are taken as reported in that table, and D and trimming were inferred from the DNA itself. This table has about 75,000 clones, 88% appearing once. V gave up 10 bases and J gave up 4 bases, with 11 bases separating them. The germline CDR1 and CDR2 sequences are LNHDA and SQIVND (reference sequence). CDR3 length: 12 amino acids. The sample taken for sequencing was peripheral blood. The chain carries TRBV19 and TRBJ2-1; TRBD2 might be the D (6 bases). The TCR sequence derives from a human donor in a cohort sampled during active COVID-19. CDR3: CATGTFYNEQFF. CDR3 DNA sequence: TGTGCCACCGGGACTTTTTACAATGAGCAGTTCTTC.